The 17 T cell receptor beta chains below were found in one sample sequenced in a study of blood T cell repertoires in COVID-19. The data were produced by immunoSEQ multiplex PCR, yet TCRdb's version contains in-frame clones alone and is incomplete. The sample gives 30,000 to 40,000 clones, approximately 80% of which show up once; around 29% is in the top ten. The material sequenced was peripheral blood. The receptor source for this set is a man older than 75 with acute or convalescent COVID-19.

This clone was counted between two and nine times. The V call is TRBV27, the J call TRBJ2-7; 8 nucleotides agree with TRBD1. Per germline, CDR1 MNHEY and CDR2 SMNVEV (reference sequence). J was trimmed by 2 bases and V by 9 bases; bases with no gene match: 6. This CDR3 comprises 13 residues. The CDR3 region is CASARGPTYEQYF. The CDR3 region has the DNA TGTGCCAGTGCCAGGGGGCCTACCTACGAGCAGTACTTC.

This chain links TRBV2 with TRBJ2-7, with 10 positions matching TRBD1. Germline assignment: CDR1 SNHLY and CDR2 FYNNEI. CDR3 length: 15 amino acids. With 3 bases clipped from V and 7 bases from J, the junction kept 9 bases outside the gene matches. In DNA form, the CDR3 reads TGTGCCAGCAGTGACGCGGGACAGGGGTTGCGGGAGCAGTACTTC. Protein: CASSDAGQGLREQYF. The full variable domain, in which reference TRBV2 and TRBJ2-7 provide the parts outside the CDR3, is EPEVTQTPSHQVTQMGQEVILRCVPISNHLYFYWYRQILGQKVEFLVSFYNNEISEKSEIFDDQFSVERPDGSNFTLKIRSTKLEDSAMYFCASSDAGQGLREQYFGPGTRLTVT.

V usage is TRBV7-9 and J usage is TRBJ2-5; 8 bases align to TRBD1. Losses at the gene ends were 5 bases for V and 4 bases for J; bases not matched to a gene: 6. Germline V gives CDR1 SEHNR, CDR2 FQNEAQ (reference sequence). This CDR3 is built from 14 residues. The CDR3 loop is CASSDRTGRETQYF. Written as DNA, the CDR3 is TGTGCCAGCAGCGACAGGACAGGGAGAGAGACCCAGTACTTC.

The V gene is TRBV9, the J gene TRBJ1-6; 7 bases fit TRBD1. This CDR3 has 16 residues. Germline-derived CDR1 and CDR2 are SGDLS and YYNGEE. Trimming at V came to 0 bases and at J to 4 bases, leaving 4 bases not matched to a gene. The CDR3 sequence: CASSVGRQGYNSPLHF. Here the CDR3 DNA reads TGTGCCAGCAGCGTAGGGAGACAGGGATATAATTCACCCCTCCACTTT.

The J gene is TRBJ2-7, the V gene TRBV5-1, with D tentatively TRBD2 (6 bases). Per germline, CDR1 SGHRS and CDR2 YFSETQ. The CDR3 totals 14 residues. V was clipped by 4 bases and J by 5 bases, with 16 bases between them. CDR3 sequence (DNA): TGCGCCAGCAGCCTGACTAGAGGAACGGACGAGCAGTACTTC. Residues: CASSLTRGTDEQYF.

This clone was counted a few times. The chain uses TRBV7-2 and TRBJ1-6; tentatively, D is TRBD1 (5 bases). This CDR3 spans 14 amino acids. Germline assignment: CDR1 SGHTA and CDR2 FQGNSA. Trimming took 1 base from V and 5 from J, leaving 6 bases between them. In DNA, the CDR3 is TGTGCCAGCAGCTTAGGACAGCATAATTCACCCCTCCACTTT. This sequence encodes CASSLGQHNSPLHF.

The chain carries TRBV19 and TRBJ1-3; D might be TRBD1 (5 bases). The CDR3 spans 15 residues. Germline CDR1 is LNHDA and CDR2 is SQIVND (reference sequence). V was clipped by 4 bases and J by 0 bases, with 10 bases between them. The CDR3 spells CASSTDIHSGNTIYF. CDR3 in DNA: TGTGCCAGTAGTACGGACATACACTCTGGAAACACCATATATTTT.

Only a few counts were recorded for this clone. The chain carries TRBV7-9 and TRBJ2-7; 8 positions agree with TRBD2. V trimming: 1 base; J trimming: 7 bases; junction bases outside the gene matches: 6. The CDR3 covers 14 residues. Germline V gene sequence: CDR1 SEHNR, CDR2 FQNEAQ (reference sequence). CDR3 loop: CASSLGQAGGEQYF. The CDR3 nucleotides read TGTGCCAGCAGCTTAGGACAGGCGGGGGGTGAGCAGTACTTC.

The rearrangement links TRBV14 to TRBJ2-5; 9 bases align to TRBD2. The CDR3 has 16 amino acids. Germline lookup yields CDR1 SGHDN and CDR2 FVKESK. J gave up 4 bases and V 0 bases, and 6 bases lay outside the gene matches. This CDR3 is CASSQDVSGSGETQYF. CDR3 coding DNA: TGTGCCAGCAGCCAAGATGTTAGCGGGAGTGGAGAGACCCAGTACTTC.

The chain links TRBV16 to TRBJ2-2; D gene uncertain. The CDR3 is made up of 15 amino acids. The ends were cut back, 4 bases at V and 0 bases at J, with 9 bases in the middle. CDR1 is KGHSY and CDR2 is FQNENV in the germline V gene. CDR3 in amino acids: CASSRVRSNTGELFF. CDR3 DNA: TGTGCCAGCAGCCGTGTTAGATCGAACACCGGGGAGCTGTTTTTT.

The V and J genes are TRBV30 and TRBJ2-5; D unclear. The CDR3 consists of 11 residues. Trimming stripped 0 bases from V and 9 bases from J, with 8 bases between. The V gene's germline CDR1 is GTSNPN and CDR2 SVGIG (reference sequence). The CDR3 region is CAWSVDAAQYF. The CDR3 DNA is TGTGCCTGGAGTGTAGATGCGGCCCAGTACTTC. The full variable domain, with the rest looked up from reference TRBV30 and TRBJ2-5, is SQTIHQWPATLVQPVGSPLSLECTVEGTSNPNLYWYRQAAGRGLQLLFYSVGIGQISSEVPQNLSASRPQDRQFILSSKKLLLSDSGFYLCAWSVDAAQYFGPGTRLLVL.

Here the CDR3 reads CASRKNQGNTGELFF. In DNA, the CDR3 is TGTGCCAGCAGGAAGAACCAGGGCAACACCGGGGAGCTGTTTTTT. The chain uses TRBV14 and TRBJ2-2; tentative D call: TRBD1 (5 bases). The CDR3 spans 15 residues. V was pared by 6 bases and J by 2 bases, with 13 bases between. The germline gives CDR1 SGHDN, CDR2 FVKESK. The complete variable domain, with remaining parts taken from reference TRBV14 and TRBJ2-2, reads EAGVTQFPSHSVIEKGQTVTLRCDPISGHDNLYWYRRVMGKEIKFLLHFVKESKQDESGMPNNRFLAERTGGTYSTLKVQPAELEDSGVYFCASRKNQGNTGELFFGEGSRLTVL.

V is TRBV30 and J is TRBJ2-1; D gene ambiguous. V shed 3 bases and J shed 0 bases, with 9 bases lying between them. The germline V gene encodes CDR1 GTSNPN and CDR2 SVGIG (reference sequence). The CDR3 runs 14 residues. In nucleotides, the CDR3 is TGTGCCTGGAGGCGGTCCAGCTCCTACAATGAGCAGTTCTTC. Translation gives CAWRRSSSYNEQFF. Combining the CDR3 with reference TRBV30 and TRBJ2-1 gives the whole variable domain SQTIHQWPATLVQPVGSPLSLECTVEGTSNPNLYWYRQAAGRGLQLLFYSVGIGQISSEVPQNLSASRPQDRQFILSSKKLLLSDSGFYLCAWRRSSSYNEQFFGPGTRLTVL.

This rearrangement joins TRBV5-1 to TRBJ2-7; 7 bases map to TRBD2. The CDR3 spans 15 residues. Germline values: CDR1 SGHRS, CDR2 YFSETQ. The J segment lost 3 bases and the V segment lost 3 bases, leaving 9 bases of the junction unmatched. The CDR3 reads CASSWAWEGRYEQYF. CDR3 nucleotide sequence: TGCGCCAGCAGCTGGGCATGGGAGGGCCGCTACGAGCAGTACTTC. Looking up the rest from reference TRBV5-1 and TRBJ2-7 gives the full variable domain: KAGVTQTPRYLIKTRGQQVTLSCSPISGHRSVSWYQQTPGQGLQFLFEYFSETQRNKGNFPGRFSGRQFSNSRSEMNVSTLELGDSALYLCASSWAWEGRYEQYFGPGTRLTVT.

This rearrangement joins TRBV7-2 to TRBJ1-2; 9 nucleotides align to TRBD1. V was pared by 0 bases and J by 6 bases, with 8 bases of the junction left unmatched. In germline, CDR1 is SGHTA, CDR2 FQGNSA. The CDR3 has 16 residues. CDR3 sequence reads: CASSLAAGQGPHGYTF. CDR3 nucleotides: TGTGCCAGCAGCTTAGCGGCGGGACAGGGTCCCCATGGCTACACCTTC.

The CDR3 reads CASSLGGLEALGYNEQFF. As DNA, the CDR3 is TGTGCCAGCAGCTTAGGAGGGCTTGAAGCGTTGGGCTACAATGAGCAGTTCTTC. The chain recombines TRBV11-3 with TRBJ2-1; weak D call: TRBD2 (5 bases). The germline V gene encodes CDR1 SGHNT and CDR2 YENEEA. Trimming took 1 base from V and 3 from J, leaving 19 bases between them. CDR3 size: 18 residues.

This rearrangement joins TRBV5-5 to TRBJ1-6; no clear D gene. Germline V gives CDR1 SGHKS, CDR2 YYEKEE (reference sequence). Trimming removed 0 bases from V and 0 bases from J, with 19 bases in between. The CDR3 spans 20 residues. The CDR3 protein is CASSLDGRGHLSSYNSPLHF. The DNA of the CDR3 is TGTGCCAGCAGCTTGGACGGGAGAGGGCACCTGAGCTCCTATAATTCACCCCTCCACTTT.